The 31 T cell receptor beta chains listed next were all sequenced from one sample in a study of prognosis after radiotherapy for stage I lung cancer. TCR beta CDR3 was amplified from genomic DNA by two-round multiplex PCR. First-round PCR, the initial amplification, used primers specific to each TRBV and TRBJ gene. TCRdb analysed the multiplex PCR reads with MiXCR anew, one entry per CDR3 protein. The table includes fewer than 25,000 distinct CDR3 sequences, more than 40% detected once. Material: PBMCs, obtained before or after stereotactic body radiation therapy (not recorded which). These receptors were obtained from a donor aged 50 or older with non-small cell lung cancer.

This clonotype is deemed medium-sized. The chain is built from TRBV5-1 and TRBJ1-2, with TRBD1 matching 7 bases. Germline-derived CDR1 and CDR2 are SGHRS and YFSETQ. This CDR3 contains 14 residues. The ends lost 4 bases at V and 3 bases at J; junction bases unmatched: 6. CDR3 amino acids: CASSRGGRDYGYTF. Here the CDR3 DNA reads TGCGCCAGCAGCAGAGGGGGCAGGGACTATGGCTACACCTTC.

This clonotype was observed at least ten times. The chain combines TRBV28 with TRBJ2-2; no clear D. The germline V gene encodes CDR1 MDHEN and CDR2 SYDVKM. The CDR3 has 13 amino acids. Trimming pared 5 bases from V and 7 bases from J, leaving 11 bases between. The CDR3 nucleotides read TGTGCCAGCAGTCGGCAGCAAGGCGGGGAGCTGTTTTTT. It specifies CASSRQQGGELFF.

About this clonotype itself: Germline is not matched at one junction end, which may reflect a read error. The chain uses TRBV6-2 or TRBV6-3 and TRBJ2-1; D possibly corresponds to TRBD1 (5 bases). This CDR3 comprises 14 residues. Germline assignment: CDR1 MNHEY and CDR2 SVGEGT. The CDR3, as DNA: TGTGCCAGCAGTCCCCTGCACACGGACAATGAGAAGTTCTTC. Amino acids: CASSPLHTDNEKFF.

This chain uses TRBV2 with TRBJ2-7; TRBD2 is a possible D gene (5 bases). Germline CDR1 is SNHLY and CDR2 is FYNNEI. Between the trimmed V and J ends, which lost 5 bases and 0 bases, there was a span of 11 bases. The CDR3 loop spans 14 amino acids. This CDR3 is CASSTGTSSYEQYF. The CDR3 nucleotides read TGTGCCAGCAGTACCGGTACTAGCTCCTACGAGCAGTACTTC.

This clonotype appeared many times. This rearrangement joins TRBV7-8 to TRBJ1-4; 9 positions agree with TRBD1. This CDR3 is 14 amino acids long. CDR1 is SGHVS, CDR2 FQNEAQ, per germline. Trimming at V came to 5 bases and at J to 7 bases, leaving 5 bases not matched to a gene. The CDR3 is CASSRRTGAEKLFF. CDR3 DNA sequence: TGTGCCAGCAGCCGTAGGACAGGGGCTGAAAAACTGTTTTTT.

At least ten counts were recorded for this clonotype. The CDR3 DNA reads TGTGCCAGCAGTTTACGGCAGGGGCTGAGGAACACTGAAGCTTTCTTT. It translates to CASSLRQGLRNTEAFF. The chain joins TRBV6-9 to TRBJ1-1, with D possibly being TRBD1 (6 bases). V shed 4 bases and J shed 1 base, with 16 bases lying between them. CDR1 and CDR2 from the germline V gene are MNHGY and SVAAGI. The CDR3 covers 16 residues.

The chain carries TRBV6-1 and TRBJ2-7, with D possibly matching TRBD1 (6 bases). Germline assignment: CDR1 MNHNS and CDR2 SASEGT. The CDR3 has 12 amino acids. V dropped 7 bases and J dropped 0 bases, with 7 bases sitting between them. The CDR3 nucleotides read TGTGCCAGCAAGGACAGCTCCTACGAGCAGTACTTC. As protein: CASKDSSYEQYF.

This clonotype appeared many times. CDR3 in DNA: TGTGCCAGCTCACCCGGGCCGTCGAACACTGAAGCTTTCTTT. As protein: CASSPGPSNTEAFF. The chain recombines TRBV18 with TRBJ1-1; D uncertain. CDR3 size: 14 residues. The V and J ends lost 3 bases and 1 base respectively, with 9 bases between them. CDR1 KGHSH and CDR2 LQKENI come from the germline V gene. The whole variable domain, remainder taken from reference TRBV18 and TRBJ1-1, is NAGVMQNPRHLVRRRGQEARLRCSPMKGHSHVYWYRQLPEEGLKFMVYLQKENIIDESGMPKERFSAEFPKEGPSILRIQQVVRGDSAAYFCASSPGPSNTEAFFGQGTRLTVV.

By share of the sample, this clonotype is medium-sized. The gene calls are TRBV5-1 and TRBJ2-3, with D possibly matching TRBD1 (5 bases). The CDR3 totals 15 residues. The germline V gene encodes CDR1 SGHRS and CDR2 YFSETQ. The V end was cut by 1 base, the J end by 0 bases, with 9 bases between. The CDR3 is CASSLTGTSTDTQYF. The CDR3 nucleotides read TGCGCCAGCAGCTTGACAGGAACTAGCACAGATACGCAGTATTTT.

V and J are TRBV14 and TRBJ2-7; D is unclear. The CDR3 is made up of 13 amino acids. The germline CDR1 and CDR2 sequences are SGHDN and FVKESK. Trimming pared 0 bases from V and 3 bases from J, leaving 6 bases between. CDR3 nucleotides: TGTGCCAGCAGCCAAGAGACGGACTACGAGCAGTACTTC. It yields the protein CASSQETDYEQYF.

By sample fraction, this clonotype is medium-sized (0.01 to 0.1%). The rearrangement links TRBV5-1 to TRBJ1-2; D perhaps matches TRBD1 (6 bases). This CDR3 comprises 14 residues. V was trimmed by 4 bases and J by 2 bases, leaving 12 bases between them. Germline CDR1 and CDR2: SGHRS and YFSETQ. The CDR3 loop is CASSQTRGNYGYTF. The CDR3 nucleotides read TGCGCCAGCAGCCAGACGAGGGGGAACTATGGCTACACCTTC.

CDR3 region: CASSPIGAVNTEAFF. The DNA of the CDR3 is TGCGCCAGCAGCCCAATAGGTGCAGTGAACACTGAAGCTTTCTTT. The V call is TRBV5-1, the J call TRBJ1-1, with D hard to call. With 4 bases removed from V and 0 bases from J, the gap between germline ends came to 13 bases. The CDR3 has 15 residues. The germline V gene encodes CDR1 SGHRS and CDR2 YFSETQ.

Concerning this clonotype: A far larger clone is off by one base, so a read error is likely. This chain links TRBV6-9 with TRBJ2-1; D uncertain. Trimming stripped 3 bases from V and 8 bases from J, with 17 bases between. Germline V gene lookup returns CDR1 MNHGY and CDR2 SVAAGI. This CDR3 is built from 15 residues. The CDR3 protein is CASSYGPITRDEQFF. CDR3 in DNA: TGTGCCAGCAGTTACGGCCCTATCACCCGGGATGAGCAGTTCTTC.

This clonotype was seen at least ten times. V and J are TRBV7-8 and TRBJ2-5; D gene ambiguous. This CDR3 has 12 amino acids. Trimming shortened V by 5 bases and J by 4 bases, and 8 bases separated the two germline ends. Germline V gene data show CDR1 as SGHVS and CDR2 as FQNEAQ. The CDR3 nucleotides are TGTGCCAGCAGCGTTAGTGGAGAGACCCAGTACTTC. It encodes CASSVSGETQYF.

The chain joins TRBV2 to TRBJ1-6, with 9 bases matching TRBD1. The J segment lost 9 bases and the V segment lost 2 bases, leaving 5 bases of the junction unmatched. Germline V gene lookup returns CDR1 SNHLY and CDR2 FYNNEI. The CDR3 extends over 15 amino acids. DNA of the CDR3: TGTGCCAGCAGTGAAAGGGGGACAGGGTTTTCACCCCTCCACTTT. This sequence encodes CASSERGTGFSPLHF.

The sample holds many counts of this clonotype. This sequence joins TRBV12-3 or TRBV12-4 and TRBJ2-6; TRBD1 matches at 9 bases. After removal of 4 bases from V and 1 base from J, the junction contained 5 bases not matched to a gene. The CDR3 consists of 17 residues. CDR3 residues: CASSSRDRASGANVLTF. Written as DNA, the CDR3 is TGTGCCAGCAGTTCCCGGGACAGGGCTTCTGGGGCCAACGTCCTGACTTTC.

Regarding this clonotype: A much bigger clone sits one base away, suggesting this may be a read error. The J gene is TRBJ2-5, the V gene TRBV24-1; D is perhaps TRBD1 (6 bases). CDR3 size: 14 residues. CDR1 KGHDR and CDR2 SFDVKD come from the germline V gene. The V end was cut by 3 bases, the J end by 5 bases, with 12 bases between. For the CDR3, the DNA is TGTGCCACCAGTGATCGGCAGGGGAATGAGACCCAGTACTTC. This encodes CATSDRQGNETQYF.

There are many counts of this clonotype. The V and J genes are TRBV2 and TRBJ1-1; D is perhaps TRBD1 (5 bases). V dropped 5 bases and J dropped 4 bases, with 14 bases sitting between them. Germline lookup yields CDR1 SNHLY and CDR2 FYNNEI. This CDR3 spans 14 amino acids. In DNA, the CDR3 is TGTGCCAGCAGTCGCAATAGGGGTGGCACTGAAGCTTTCTTT. It translates to CASSRNRGGTEAFF.

This chain connects TRBV6-5 to TRBJ1-1; D perhaps matches TRBD1 (5 bases). CDR1 is MNHEY and CDR2 is SVGAGI in the germline V gene. The CDR3 has 15 amino acids. V was shortened by 0 bases and J by 1 base, with 9 bases between the two germline ends. CDR3 sequence reads: CASSYSRTPNTEAFF. The CDR3 DNA reads as TGTGCCAGCAGTTACTCGAGGACACCGAACACTGAAGCTTTCTTT.

The sample holds many counts of this clonotype. This chain connects TRBV6-1 to TRBJ1-5; 8 nucleotides line up with TRBD1. The germline gives CDR1 MNHNS, CDR2 SASEGT. J was trimmed by 7 bases and V by 5 bases; bases with no gene match: 13. This CDR3 is 16 amino acids long. CDR3: CASSRDRQGFWQPQHF. As DNA, the CDR3 is TGTGCCAGCAGTAGGGATAGACAGGGGTTTTGGCAGCCCCAGCATTTT.

This clonotype is deemed medium-sized (0.01 to 0.1%). This chain uses TRBV5-1 with TRBJ1-3; possible D gene TRBD1, 6 bases. The CDR3 has 16 amino acids. V was cut by 3 bases and J by 0 bases, with 13 bases left in between. Germline V CDR1 and CDR2: SGHRS, YFSETQ. The CDR3 DNA reads as TGCGCCAGCAGCTCCTACGGACAGTCCTCTGGAAACACCATATATTTT. Its protein product is CASSSYGQSSGNTIYF.

This clonotype was counted many times. The chain employs TRBV25-1 and TRBJ2-5, with D perhaps TRBD2 (6 bases). Trimming cost V 4 bases and J 5 bases, with 17 bases left between them. Germline CDR1 is MGHDK and CDR2 is SYGVNS. This CDR3 comprises 15 residues. This CDR3 is CASSAMRGNGETQYF. The DNA for the CDR3 is TGTGCCAGCAGTGCAATGCGGGGTAACGGGGAGACCCAGTACTTC.

Comment on this clonotype: A far larger clone is a single base away, which makes a read error likely. This rearrangement joins TRBV6-5 to TRBJ2-5; D not resolved. CDR3 size: 14 residues. Germline assignment: CDR1 MNHEY and CDR2 SVGAGI. The DNA of the CDR3 is TGTGCCAGCAGTTACTCGAGTCAGGAAGAGACCAAGTACTTC. It is translated as CASSYSSQEETKYF.

Points on this clonotype: The junction departs from the called germline gene at one end, perhaps through a read error. In DNA form, the CDR3 reads TGTGCCAGCATTTACAACACCGGGGAGTTGTTTTTT. Amino acids: CASIYNTGELFF. This rearrangement joins TRBV6-9 to TRBJ2-2; TRBD2 is a possible D gene (5 bases). Germline V gives CDR1 MNHGY, CDR2 SVAAGI. The CDR3 covers 12 residues.

J is TRBJ2-1 and V is TRBV7-9; a possible D gene is TRBD2 (5 bases). The end of the DNA fits TRBJ2-5 better, so the J call may be wrong. Germline lookup yields CDR1 SEHNR and CDR2 FQNEAQ (reference sequence). The CDR3 consists of 14 residues. This CDR3 reads CASSTDYPQETQYF. CDR3 DNA: TGTGCCAGCAGCACCGACTATCCTCAAGAGACCCAGTACTTC.

This clonotype was detected ten times or more. V and J are TRBV2 and TRBJ1-5, with a weak D call TRBD1 (6 bases). This CDR3 region has 15 residues. The V gene lost 7 bases and the J gene lost 7 bases, with 20 bases spanning the gap. CDR1 and CDR2 (germline): SNHLY, FYNNEI. The CDR3 here is CASKGGVGGGQPQHF. The CDR3 nucleotides read TGTGCCAGCAAAGGAGGAGTGGGGGGCGGACAGCCCCAGCATTTT.

The chain uses TRBV11-1 and TRBJ2-6, with a tentative D call TRBD1 (5 bases). Looked up from germline, CDR1 is SGHAT and CDR2 is FQDESV (reference sequence). The germline V and J ends were trimmed by 3 bases and 4 bases, with 16 bases remaining between them. The CDR3 is 17 amino acids. The chain's CDR3 is CASSLSRVISGANVLTF. The DNA for the CDR3 is TGTGCCAGCAGCTTGTCCAGGGTTATCTCGGGGGCCAACGTCCTGACTTTC.

This clonotype came up many times. The chain is built from TRBV29-1 and TRBJ2-7; D ambiguous. Germline values: CDR1 SQVTM, CDR2 ANQGSEA. The CDR3 consists of 11 residues. The V and J ends lost 7 bases and 4 bases respectively, with 11 bases between them. The CDR3 coding sequence is TGCAGCGCTGAGGAAGGGTACGAGCAGTACTTC. Protein: CSAEEGYEQYF.

This clonotype was seen at least ten times. V gene TRBV18 combines with J gene TRBJ2-3; no definite D call. Germline loops: CDR1 KGHSH, CDR2 LQKENI. This CDR3 spans 15 amino acids. V was trimmed by 6 bases and J by 6 bases, leaving 19 bases between them. CDR3 protein: CASSPDLPGRDTQYF. CDR3 nucleotide sequence: TGTGCCAGCTCCCCCGACCTTCCGGGTAGGGATACGCAGTATTTT.

The genes are TRBV28 and TRBJ2-3, with TRBD1 as a possible D gene (5 bases). V lost 10 bases and J 2 bases, leaving 19 bases between the germline ends. Looked up from germline, CDR1 is MDHEN and CDR2 is SYDVKM. The CDR3 sequence is 15 residues long. The CDR3 DNA reads TGTGCCATCAGCATCAGGGCTGCCTACACAGATACGCAGTATTTT. Amino acid sequence: CAISIRAAYTDTQYF. Together with reference TRBV28 and TRBJ2-3, the CDR3 gives the full variable domain: DVKVTQSSRYLVKRTGEKVFLECVQDMDHENMFWYRQDPGLGLRLIYFSYDVKMKEKGDIPEGYSVSREKKERFSLILESASTNQTSMYLCAISIRAAYTDTQYFGPGTRLTVL.

V gene TRBV6-5 combines with J gene TRBJ2-1, with TRBD2 matching 13 bases. J lost 7 bases, V lost 6 bases, and 9 bases had no gene match. Germline V gene lookup returns CDR1 MNHEY and CDR2 SVGAGI. This CDR3 spans 16 amino acids. The CDR3: CASSYGLAGVKNEQFF. As DNA, the CDR3 is TGTGCCAGCAGCTACGGACTAGCGGGAGTAAAGAATGAGCAGTTCTTC.